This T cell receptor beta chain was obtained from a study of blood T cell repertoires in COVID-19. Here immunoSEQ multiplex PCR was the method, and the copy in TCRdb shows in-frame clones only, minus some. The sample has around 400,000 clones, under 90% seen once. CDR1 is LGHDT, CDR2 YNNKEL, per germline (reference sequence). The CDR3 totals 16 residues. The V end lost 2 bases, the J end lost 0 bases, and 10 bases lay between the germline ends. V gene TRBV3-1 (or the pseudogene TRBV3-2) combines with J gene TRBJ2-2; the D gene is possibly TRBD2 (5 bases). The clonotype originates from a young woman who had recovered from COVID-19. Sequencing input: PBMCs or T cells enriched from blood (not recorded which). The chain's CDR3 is CASSQLLGANTGELFF. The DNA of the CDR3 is TGTGCCAGCAGCCAATTGCTGGGAGCGAACACCGGGGAGCTGTTTTTT.